This TCR beta chain derives from a study of T-cell memory formation after mild COVID-19. Study observations and caveats: Balance between CD4 and CD8 was seen in clones contracting day 15 to 85, and a CD4+ lean was seen in later expanders. Contracting clones localized mainly to CM and EM when CD4+ and mainly to EMRA when CD8+.

With respect to this clonotype: No antigen is known for it.

Constant-segment-primed 5'RACE gave TCR alpha and TCR beta cDNA libraries with sample barcodes and UMIs. A single record per CDR3 protein comes from TCRdb applying MiXCR to the 5' RACE reads. The data contain 450,000 or so distinct CDR3 sequences, 15% to 20% of them seen just once; the ten biggest clones take up 7.5% to 9.5%. Sequencing was done on a sample of PBMCs or a T cell subset sorted from them (not recorded which). The receptor was derived from an adult woman who had mild COVID-19 (a few samples of this study predate the infection). Cell type and time point are not known.

CDR3 coding DNA: TGCGCCAGCAGCTTGGAACAGGGGATGTCCTACGAGCAGTACTTC. As protein: CASSLEQGMSYEQYF. The chain carries TRBV5-1 and TRBJ2-7; 7 nucleotides align to TRBD1. The V and J ends lost 0 bases and 1 base, in that order; junction bases with no gene match: 4. The CDR3 is 15 residues long. Germline lookup yields CDR1 SGHRS and CDR2 YFSETQ.